Following are 32 T cell receptor beta chains from one sample sequenced in a study of T cell changes during pregnancy in multiple sclerosis. Produced via immunoSEQ multiplex PCR; TCRdb's table is partial and in-frame only. Found here are nearly 110,000 clones, around 93% of them singletons; the top ten hold roughly 1.7%. Sequenced here: peripheral blood, sampled after pregnancy. These receptors were taken from a female donor with multiple sclerosis, enrolled in a pregnancy study.

The chain carries TRBV5-1 and TRBJ1-2; 8 positions match TRBD1. This CDR3 spans 15 amino acids. Looked up from germline, CDR1 is SGHRS and CDR2 is YFSETQ. Trimming at V came to 7 bases and at J to 2 bases, leaving 10 bases not matched to a gene. The CDR3 reads CASRGGDRQNYGYTF. CDR3 coding DNA: TGCGCCAGCCGAGGGGGGGACAGGCAGAACTATGGCTACACCTTC.

The chain recombines TRBV19 with TRBJ2-5; D uncertain. V dropped 2 bases and J dropped 2 bases, with 6 bases sitting between them. This CDR3 has 13 residues. The germline gives CDR1 LNHDA, CDR2 SQIVND (reference sequence). CDR3 sequence: CASSIKRQETQYF. CDR3 DNA: TGTGCCAGTAGTATAAAGAGACAAGAGACCCAGTACTTC.

The chain has TRBV7-9 and TRBJ2-3; TRBD2 matches 9 bases. V trimming: 0 bases; J trimming: 6 bases; junction bases outside the gene matches: 10. Germline-derived CDR1 and CDR2 are SEHNR and FQNEAQ (reference sequence). The CDR3 is 17 residues long. CDR3 region: CASSLALAGGNLDTQYF. As DNA, the CDR3 is TGTGCCAGCAGCTTAGCTCTTGCGGGGGGGAATCTGGATACGCAGTATTTT.

The chain links TRBV2 to TRBJ2-5; 8 bases are a match to TRBD1. Trimming took 7 bases from V and 3 from J; bases not matched to a gene: 4. The CDR3 is 13 amino acids. Germline V gene data show CDR1 as SNHLY and CDR2 as FYNNEI. For the CDR3, the DNA is TGTGCCAGCACTCTGGACAGGGAAGAGACCCAGTACTTC. Translated: CASTLDREETQYF.

The chain couples TRBV5-1 to TRBJ2-6, with 8 bases fitting TRBD1. Looked up from germline, CDR1 is SGHRS and CDR2 is YFSETQ. The J segment lost 3 bases and the V segment lost 7 bases, leaving 15 bases of the junction unmatched. The CDR3 has 18 amino acids. CDR3 coding DNA: TGCGCCAGCCCCCCCGACAGGGGCGTTTCTAGTGGGGCCAACGTCCTGACTTTC. Translating gives CASPPDRGVSSGANVLTF.

The chain has TRBV19 and TRBJ1-2; tentative D call: TRBD1 (6 bases). This CDR3 contains 15 residues. Germline-derived CDR1 and CDR2 are LNHDA and SQIVND (reference sequence). V lost 5 bases, J lost 4 bases, and 17 bases lay in between. CDR3: CASSPGRADSYGYTF. For the CDR3, the DNA is TGTGCCAGTAGTCCGGGACGAGCGGACAGCTATGGCTACACCTTC.

The chain combines TRBV5-4 with TRBJ1-6; TRBD1 aligns across 7 bases. There are 15 residues in the CDR3. The V gene's germline CDR1 is SGHNT and CDR2 YYREEE (reference sequence). The junction had 2 bases not matched to a gene; V was cut back by 2 bases and J by 3 bases. The CDR3 region has the DNA TGTGCCAGCAGCTTAGGGGACAGCTATAATTCACCCCTCCACTTT. It is translated as CASSLGDSYNSPLHF.

The chain couples TRBV9 to TRBJ1-1; no clear D gene. CDR1 and CDR2 from the germline V gene are SGDLS and YYNGEE. Trimming cost V 0 bases and J 4 bases, with 16 bases left between them. The length of the CDR3 is 16 residues. The CDR3 nucleotides are TGTGCCAGCAGCGTAGGTGAGGGCAACGGGGTCACTGAAGCTTTCTTT. Translating gives CASSVGEGNGVTEAFF.

This chain uses TRBV9 with TRBJ2-4; D is possibly TRBD2 (7 bases). There are 17 residues in the CDR3. Trimming cost V 3 bases and J 1 base, with 17 bases left between them. Germline V gene sequence: CDR1 SGDLS, CDR2 YYNGEE. In DNA form, the CDR3 reads TGTGCCAGCAGCGGGGAGGGGCAGGGGACCGCCAAAAACATTCAGTACTTC. Its protein is CASSGEGQGTAKNIQYF.

The chain joins TRBV7-9 to TRBJ2-5; tentatively, D is TRBD2 (6 bases). V lost 2 bases, J lost 5 bases, and 21 bases lay in between. In germline, CDR1 is SEHNR, CDR2 FQNEAQ (reference sequence). This CDR3 contains 17 residues. The CDR3 bases are TGTGCCAGCAGCTTAACCTGGGGGTACGGGGGAGAGGAGACCCAGTACTTC. The encoded protein is CASSLTWGYGGEETQYF. Complete variable domain (other parts from reference TRBV7-9 and TRBJ2-5): DTGVSQNPRHKITKRGQNVTFRCDPISEHNRLYWYRQTLGQGPEFLTYFQNEAQLEKSRLLSDRFSAERPKGSFSTLEIQRTEQGDSAMYLCASSLTWGYGGEETQYFGPGTRLLVL.

This chain links TRBV19 with TRBJ2-5; TRBD2 agrees at 8 bases. Germline CDR1 is LNHDA and CDR2 is SQIVND (reference sequence). The CDR3 contains 16 residues. The V and J ends lost 1 base and 4 bases, in that order; junction bases with no gene match: 8. The CDR3 nucleotides read TGTGCCAGTAGTATAGCGGCAGCGGGAGCCCCAGAGACCCAGTACTTC. It codes for CASSIAAAGAPETQYF.

The chain has TRBV6-5 and TRBJ1-1, with D unclear. Trimming left V 6 bases short and J 0 bases short, with 11 bases between. There are 14 residues in the CDR3. Germline CDR1 is MNHEY and CDR2 is SVGAGI. The CDR3 protein is CASRPPSVNTEAFF. DNA of the CDR3: TGTGCCAGCAGGCCCCCTTCGGTGAACACTGAAGCTTTCTTT.

The chain joins TRBV30 to TRBJ2-3; TRBD2 matches 12 bases. Germline trimming cut 5 bases from V and 5 bases from J; bases unmatched to any gene: 8. CDR1 and CDR2 from the germline V gene are GTSNPN and SVGIG (reference sequence). The CDR3 contains 15 residues. The CDR3 loop is CAWELAGGPGDTQYF. The CDR3, as DNA: TGTGCCTGGGAGCTAGCGGGGGGGCCTGGAGATACGCAGTATTTT.

The CDR3 sequence is CAWSRGSAGNTIYF. CDR3 bases: TGTGCCTGGAGCAGGGGGAGCGCTGGAAACACCATATATTTT. V and J are TRBV30 and TRBJ1-3; 7 positions agree with TRBD1. Germline loops: CDR1 GTSNPN, CDR2 SVGIG (reference sequence). The V segment lost 3 bases and the J segment 2 bases; nucleotides outside the gene matches: 4. The CDR3 is made up of 14 amino acids.

J is TRBJ2-2 and V is TRBV19, with D possibly being TRBD1 (5 bases). V was cut by 1 base and J by 5 bases, with 8 bases left in between. From germline, CDR1 is LNHDA and CDR2 SQIVND (reference sequence). The CDR3 length is 14 residues. The CDR3 is CASSIGPGTGELFF. DNA of the CDR3: TGTGCCAGTAGTATAGGCCCAGGGACCGGGGAGCTGTTTTTT.

This rearrangement joins TRBV6-5 to TRBJ1-5; 7 bases agree with TRBD1. Germline-derived CDR1 and CDR2 are MNHEY and SVGAGI. This CDR3 is 15 amino acids long. V lost 6 bases and J lost 1; bases outside the gene matches: 6. The CDR3 protein is CASSPLGQSNQPQHF. The CDR3 coding sequence is TGTGCCAGCAGCCCCCTGGGACAGAGCAATCAGCCCCAGCATTTT.

This sequence joins TRBV21-1 and TRBJ1-5; the table's D call of TRBD1 was not tested on the DNA. TRBV21-1 is designated a pseudogene. The CDR3 loop spans 16 amino acids. The CDR3 loop reads CASTKLQGYSNQPQHF. DNA for the CDR3: TGTGCCAGCACCAAACTCCAGGGATATAGCAATCAGCCCCAGCATTTT.

The genes are TRBV6-6 and TRBJ1-1; unclear D gene. The germline V gene encodes CDR1 MNHNY and CDR2 SVGAGI (reference sequence). The V end lost 0 bases, the J end lost 7 bases, and 15 bases lay between the germline ends. This CDR3 spans 15 amino acids. The CDR3 reads CASSYSPLRGNEAFF. Written as DNA, the CDR3 is TGTGCCAGCAGTTACTCCCCGTTGAGAGGGAATGAAGCTTTCTTT.

This sequence joins TRBV14 and TRBJ2-2; TRBD2 matches at 10 bases. The CDR3 runs 17 residues. The V segment lost 2 bases and the J segment 2 bases; nucleotides outside the gene matches: 5. Germline CDR1 SGHDN, CDR2 FVKESK. CDR3 protein: CASSQLGLADNTGELFF. The CDR3 DNA reads TGTGCCAGCAGCCAACTCGGACTAGCGGACAACACCGGGGAGCTGTTTTTT.

The rearrangement links TRBV19 to TRBJ1-5, with 12 bases identical to TRBD1. The CDR3 sequence is 17 residues long. Germline V CDR1 and CDR2: LNHDA, SQIVND (reference sequence). With 5 bases clipped from V and 4 bases from J, the junction kept 9 bases outside the gene matches. The CDR3 reads CASSPDGTGGGNQPQHF. The CDR3 bases are TGTGCCAGTAGTCCGGACGGGACAGGGGGCGGAAATCAGCCCCAGCATTTT. The full variable domain, its missing parts supplied by reference TRBV19 and TRBJ1-5, is DGGITQSPKYLFRKEGQNVTLSCEQNLNHDAMYWYRQDPGQGLRLIYYSQIVNDFQKGDIAEGYSVSREKKESFPLTVTSAQKNPTAFYLCASSPDGTGGGNQPQHFGDGTRLSIL.

The rearrangement links TRBV30 to TRBJ1-2; the match to TRBD1 covers 7 bases. The CDR3 runs 16 residues. Germline V CDR1 and CDR2: GTSNPN, SVGIG (reference sequence). Trimming removed 4 bases from V and 8 bases from J; junction bases left unmatched: 19. The CDR3 DNA sequence: TGTGCCTGGACGGTCCCAGGGGGACACAAAGGGATGGGCTACACCTTC. Residues: CAWTVPGGHKGMGYTF.

This chain links TRBV7-2 with TRBJ1-2; D call uncertain. Germline V gene sequence: CDR1 SGHTA, CDR2 FQGNSA. V shed 5 bases and J shed 5 bases, with 9 bases lying between them. This CDR3 spans 12 amino acids. The CDR3 spells CASSLRLYGYTF. DNA of the CDR3: TGTGCCAGCAGCCTCCGACTGTATGGCTACACCTTC.

This chain joins TRBV15 and TRBJ2-5; the match to TRBD2 covers 9 bases. The CDR3 is 17 residues long. After removal of 0 bases from V and 1 base from J, the junction contained 6 bases not matched to a gene. CDR1 and CDR2 from the germline V gene are LNHNV and YYDKDF (reference sequence). The DNA of the CDR3 is TGTGCCACCAGCAGAGATGGAGCGGGAGGCCTCCAAGAGACCCAGTACTTC. Amino acids: CATSRDGAGGLQETQYF.

The CDR3 sequence: CASSPLSGGGNLNTGELFF. The CDR3 region has the DNA TGTGCCAGCTCACCACTTTCAGGGGGCGGTAACTTGAACACCGGGGAGCTGTTTTTT. The chain carries TRBV18 and TRBJ2-2, with TRBD1 matching over 8 bases. The germline gives CDR1 KGHSH, CDR2 LQKENI. CDR3 length: 19 amino acids. V shed 1 base, J shed 1 base, and the junction held 11 bases outside the gene matches.

J is TRBJ2-7 and V is TRBV6-1; TRBD2 matches 9 bases. This CDR3 has 15 amino acids. The junction had 2 bases not matched to a gene; V was cut back by 2 bases and J by 0 bases. Germline CDR1 and CDR2: MNHNS and SASEGT. The DNA for the CDR3 is TGTGCCAGCAGTGAATTTAGCGGGAGCTCCTACGAGCAGTACTTC. It specifies CASSEFSGSSYEQYF.

Only one count was recorded for this clone. The rearrangement uses TRBV19 and TRBJ2-6; 8 bases agree with TRBD1. CDR3 length: 18 amino acids. CDR1 and CDR2 (germline): LNHDA, SQIVND (reference sequence). V shed 3 bases, J shed 7 bases, and the junction held 14 bases outside the gene matches. The CDR3 nucleotides read TGTGCCAGTAGTATCTCGAGGACAGGGTCGTTTCAAGCCAACGTCCTGACTTTC. Amino acids: CASSISRTGSFQANVLTF.

CDR3 DNA sequence: TGTGCCAGTACCTATCAGGTGGGGGGTGGTTCACCCCTCCACTTT. Translated: CASTYQVGGGSPLHF. This chain connects TRBV19 to TRBJ1-6; TRBD1 is a possible D gene (5 bases). CDR1 and CDR2 from the germline V gene are LNHDA and SQIVND (reference sequence). CDR3 length: 15 residues. The V and J ends lost 7 bases and 9 bases respectively, with 19 bases between them.

This clone is a singleton in its sample. The chain joins TRBV2 to TRBJ2-7; 7 nucleotides line up with TRBD1. The CDR3 has 14 residues. Unmatched junction bases numbered 10, after V lost 7 bases and J lost 4 bases. In germline, CDR1 is SNHLY, CDR2 FYNNEI. CDR3 sequence (DNA): TGTGCCAGCACCGAGACAGGGCATTCGTACGAGCAGTACTTC. Residues: CASTETGHSYEQYF.

The rearrangement joins TRBV19 to TRBJ2-7; a possible D gene is TRBD1 (6 bases). Between the trimmed V and J ends, which lost 5 bases and 1 base, there was a span of 9 bases. The CDR3 is 13 residues long. Germline V gene sequence: CDR1 LNHDA, CDR2 SQIVND (reference sequence). The CDR3 loop reads CASSWTESYEQYF. In DNA, the CDR3 is TGTGCCAGTAGTTGGACAGAGTCCTACGAGCAGTACTTC. The full variable domain, rest sourced from reference TRBV19 and TRBJ2-7, is DGGITQSPKYLFRKEGQNVTLSCEQNLNHDAMYWYRQDPGQGLRLIYYSQIVNDFQKGDIAEGYSVSREKKESFPLTVTSAQKNPTAFYLCASSWTESYEQYFGPGTRLTVT.

V and J are TRBV2 and TRBJ2-2; no clear D. Germline CDR1 is SNHLY and CDR2 is FYNNEI. CDR3 length: 14 residues. V lost 2 bases, J lost 0 bases, and 4 bases lay in between. The CDR3 DNA reads TGTGCCAGCAGTGAACTTACGAACACCGGGGAGCTGTTTTTT. It encodes CASSELTNTGELFF.

This sequence joins TRBV28 and TRBJ2-7; D not resolved. Between the trimmed V and J ends, which lost 6 bases and 1 base, there was a span of 4 bases. The CDR3 has 11 amino acids. CDR1 MDHEN and CDR2 SYDVKM come from the germline V gene. CDR3 in DNA: TGTGCCAGCAGCAGATCCTACGAGCAGTACTTC. Its translation is CASSRSYEQYF.

The rearrangement joins TRBV2 to TRBJ1-5; D not certain. Trimming cost V 3 bases and J 6 bases, with 9 bases left between them. Germline assignment: CDR1 SNHLY and CDR2 FYNNEI. The CDR3 sequence is 13 residues long. In DNA, the CDR3 is TGTGCCAGCAGTGACACAGTCGTTCAGCCCCAGCATTTT. Translation gives CASSDTVVQPQHF.